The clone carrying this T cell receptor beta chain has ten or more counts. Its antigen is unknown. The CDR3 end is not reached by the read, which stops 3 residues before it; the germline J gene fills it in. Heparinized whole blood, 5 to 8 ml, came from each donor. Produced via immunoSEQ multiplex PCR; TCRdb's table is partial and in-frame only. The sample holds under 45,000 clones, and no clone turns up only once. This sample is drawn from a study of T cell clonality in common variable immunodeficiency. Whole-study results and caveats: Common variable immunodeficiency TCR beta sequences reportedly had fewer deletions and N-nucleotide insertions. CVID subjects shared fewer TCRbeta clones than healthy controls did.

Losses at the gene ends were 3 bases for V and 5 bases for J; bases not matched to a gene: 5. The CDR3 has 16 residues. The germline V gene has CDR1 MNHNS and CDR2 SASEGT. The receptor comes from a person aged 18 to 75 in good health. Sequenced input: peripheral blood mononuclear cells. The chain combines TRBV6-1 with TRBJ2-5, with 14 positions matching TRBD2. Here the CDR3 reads CASSDYRTSGRETQYF. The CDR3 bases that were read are TGTGCCAGCAGTGATTACAGGACTAGCGGGAGGGAGACC.